This T cell receptor beta chain appears in the sequencing data of a study of T cell responses to AZD1222 COVID-19 vaccine. Study-level information: The study pooled second doses at about 4 or about 12 weeks. Study-wide findings and caveats: A rise in Spike-specific TCR breadth and depth followed two AZD1222 doses.

This CDR3 contains 15 residues. In germline, CDR1 is GTSNPN, CDR2 SVGIG (reference sequence). The trim removed 0 bases at V and 4 bases at J, leaving 5 bases unmatched. Clones were read by immunoSEQ multiplex PCR, and TCRdb kept only the in-frame ones, dropping some. Of 100,000 or so clones in the sample, approximately 87% are singletons; the top ten hold roughly 2.7%. As concerns this clone: The antigen is unknown.

This specimen was peripheral blood, taken on day 0 of AZD1222 vaccination. The receptor was derived from an adult in good health. The chain carries TRBV30 and TRBJ2-1, with 8 bases identical to TRBD2. The CDR3 reads CAWSVTSGLYNEQFF. The CDR3 nucleotides are TGTGCCTGGAGTGTAACTAGCGGACTATACAATGAGCAGTTCTTC. Based on the CDR3 plus reference TRBV30 and TRBJ2-1, the full variable domain is SQTIHQWPATLVQPVGSPLSLECTVEGTSNPNLYWYRQAAGRGLQLLFYSVGIGQISSEVPQNLSASRPQDRQFILSSKKLLLSDSGFYLCAWSVTSGLYNEQFFGPGTRLTVL.